The 2 T cell receptor beta chains below come from one sample, sequenced in a study of blood T cells in healthy people across ages. It was with a sample-barcoded 5' primer and a J-beta primer mix that a second PCR of roughly 7 to 12 cycles was run. A single record per CDR3 protein comes from TCRdb applying MiXCR to the 5' RACE reads. This repertoire shows 700,000 to 950,000 distinct CDR3 sequences, 58% found once; its top ten account for approximately 23%. Sequencing was performed on blood. The origin of the receptors is a young man in good health.

The CDR3 region has the DNA TGCGCCAGCAGCCAACGGCTAGCTCAAGAGACCCAGTACTTC. As protein: CASSQRLAQETQYF. V gene TRBV4-3 combines with J gene TRBJ2-5, with D possibly being TRBD2 (5 bases). This CDR3 is 14 amino acids long. V gave up 2 bases and J gave up 2 bases, with 9 bases separating them. From germline, CDR1 is LGHNA and CDR2 YSLEER.

This clonotype was seen a handful of times. The V and J genes are TRBV10-3 and TRBJ1-2; possibly TRBD1 for D (5 bases). The CDR3 has 15 amino acids. Germline CDR1 ENHRY, CDR2 SYGVKD. Deletions cut 2 bases from V and 3 bases from J, with 13 bases between. The CDR3 DNA sequence: TGTGCCATCAGTGAGGCAGGGCGCCGGGACTATGGCTACACCTTC. Protein: CAISEAGRRDYGYTF.